This T cell receptor beta chain was found in a study of shared clonotypes between healthy human individuals. Trimming left V 0 bases short and J 5 bases short, with 13 bases between. The CDR3 spans 15 residues. Germline CDR1 MGHRA, CDR2 YSYEKL. For every subset, genomic DNA was evenly distributed across several immunoSEQ plates. The protocol was immunoSEQ multiplex PCR, while the TCRdb copy is restricted to in-frame clones and leaves out a portion. The sample has roughly 330,000 clones; around 72% are singletons. Healthy HIV-negative adults without recent acute infections or vaccinations served as donors.

Material: memory CD4+ T cells sorted from blood. Indicated subset: CD45RA-negative fraction. This chain joins TRBV4-1 and TRBJ2-5; the D gene is possibly TRBD1 (5 bases). The TCR originated in a man aged 25 to 40 in good health. As DNA, the CDR3 is TGCGCCAGCAGCCAAGATCCCCAGGGCTGGGAGACCCAGTACTTC. This codes for CASSQDPQGWETQYF.